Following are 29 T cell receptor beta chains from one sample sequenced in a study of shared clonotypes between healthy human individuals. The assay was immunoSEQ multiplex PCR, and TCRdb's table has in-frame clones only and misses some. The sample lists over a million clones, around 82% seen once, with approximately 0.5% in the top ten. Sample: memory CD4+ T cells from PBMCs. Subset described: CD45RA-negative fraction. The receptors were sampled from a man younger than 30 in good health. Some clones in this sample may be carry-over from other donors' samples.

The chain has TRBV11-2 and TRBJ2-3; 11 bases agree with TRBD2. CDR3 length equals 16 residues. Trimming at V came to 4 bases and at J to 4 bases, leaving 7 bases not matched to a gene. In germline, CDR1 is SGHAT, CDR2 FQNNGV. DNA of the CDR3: TGTGCCAGCAGCTCCTCTAGCGGGAGGAGCGCAGATACGCAGTATTTT. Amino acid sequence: CASSSSSGRSADTQYF. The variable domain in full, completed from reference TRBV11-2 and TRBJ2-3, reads EAGVAQSPRYKIIEKRQSVAFWCNPISGHATLYWYQQILGQGPKLLIQFQNNGVVDDSQLPKDRFSAERLKGVDSTLKIQPAKLEDSAVYLCASSSSSGRSADTQYFGPGTRLTVL.

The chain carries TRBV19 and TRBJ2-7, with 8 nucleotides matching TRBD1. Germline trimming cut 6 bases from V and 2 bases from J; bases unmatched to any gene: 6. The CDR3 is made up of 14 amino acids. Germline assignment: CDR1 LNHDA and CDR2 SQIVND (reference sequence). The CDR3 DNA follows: TGTGCCAGTAGCAAAGACAGGGGACCCTACGAGCAGTACTTC. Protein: CASSKDRGPYEQYF.

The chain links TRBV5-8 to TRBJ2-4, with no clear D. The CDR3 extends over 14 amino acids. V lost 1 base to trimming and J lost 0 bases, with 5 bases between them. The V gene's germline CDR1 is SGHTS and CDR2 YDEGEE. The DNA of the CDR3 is TGTGCCAGCAGCTTGAGGGTAGCCAAAAACATTCAGTACTTC. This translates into CASSLRVAKNIQYF.

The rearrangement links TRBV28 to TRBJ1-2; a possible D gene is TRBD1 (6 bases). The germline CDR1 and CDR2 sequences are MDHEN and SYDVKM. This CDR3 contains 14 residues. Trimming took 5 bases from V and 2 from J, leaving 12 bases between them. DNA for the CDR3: TGTGCCAGCAGTCCTAACAGGGCCAACTATGGCTACACCTTC. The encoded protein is CASSPNRANYGYTF.

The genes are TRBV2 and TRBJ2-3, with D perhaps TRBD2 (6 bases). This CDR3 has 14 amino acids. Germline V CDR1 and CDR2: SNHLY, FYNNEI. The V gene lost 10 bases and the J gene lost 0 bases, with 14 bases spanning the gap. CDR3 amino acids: CATSATSSTDTQYF. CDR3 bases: TGTGCCACTAGCGCGACGTCAAGCACAGATACGCAGTATTTT.

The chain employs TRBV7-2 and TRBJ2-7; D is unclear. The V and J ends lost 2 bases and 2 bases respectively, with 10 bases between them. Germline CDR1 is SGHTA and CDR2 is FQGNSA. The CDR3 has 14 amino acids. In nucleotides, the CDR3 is TGTGCCAGCAGCTTAAGCTCAGGCACCTACGAGCAGTACTTC. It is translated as CASSLSSGTYEQYF.

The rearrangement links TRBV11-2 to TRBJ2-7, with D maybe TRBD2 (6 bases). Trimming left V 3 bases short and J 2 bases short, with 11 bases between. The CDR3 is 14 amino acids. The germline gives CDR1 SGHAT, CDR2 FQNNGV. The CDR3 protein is CASSLGLTAYEQYF. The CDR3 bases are TGTGCCAGCAGCTTGGGACTCACAGCCTACGAGCAGTACTTC.

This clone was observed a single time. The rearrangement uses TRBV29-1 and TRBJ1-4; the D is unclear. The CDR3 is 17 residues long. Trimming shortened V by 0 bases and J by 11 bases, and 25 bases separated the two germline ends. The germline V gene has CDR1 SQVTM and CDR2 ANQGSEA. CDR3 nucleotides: TGCAGCGTTGAAGATCGGGGTTCCCCCCTTTGGACCGGGAAACTGTTTTTT. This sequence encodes CSVEDRGSPLWTGKLFF. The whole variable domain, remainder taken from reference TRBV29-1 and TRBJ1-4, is SAVISQKPSRDICQRGTSLTIQCQVDSQVTMMFWYRQQPGQSLTLIATANQGSEATYESGFVIDKFPISRPNLTFSTLTVSNMSPEDSSIYLCSVEDRGSPLWTGKLFFGSGTQLSVL.

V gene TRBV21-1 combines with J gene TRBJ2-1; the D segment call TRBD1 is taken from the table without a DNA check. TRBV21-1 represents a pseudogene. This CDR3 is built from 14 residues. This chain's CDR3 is CASQADSSYNEQFF. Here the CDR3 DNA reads TGTGCCAGCCAGGCTGACAGCTCCTACAATGAGCAGTTCTTC.

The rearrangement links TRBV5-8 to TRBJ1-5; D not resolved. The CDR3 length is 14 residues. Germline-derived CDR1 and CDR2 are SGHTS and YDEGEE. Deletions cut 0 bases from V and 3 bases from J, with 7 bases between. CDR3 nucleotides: TGTGCCAGCAGCTTGGCTACTCACAATCAGCCCCAGCATTTT. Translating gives CASSLATHNQPQHF.

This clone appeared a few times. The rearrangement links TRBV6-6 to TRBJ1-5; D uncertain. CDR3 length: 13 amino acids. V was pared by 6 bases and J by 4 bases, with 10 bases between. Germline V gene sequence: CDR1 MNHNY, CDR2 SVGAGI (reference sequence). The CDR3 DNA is TGTGCCAGCAGCCCGAGGGAGAATCAGCCCCAGCATTTT. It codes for CASSPRENQPQHF.

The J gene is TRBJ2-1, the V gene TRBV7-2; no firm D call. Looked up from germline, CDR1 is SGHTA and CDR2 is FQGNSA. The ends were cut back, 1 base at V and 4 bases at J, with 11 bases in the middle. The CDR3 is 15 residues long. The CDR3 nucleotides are TGTGCCAGCAGCTTAGAAGGGAAGGCATACAATGAGCAGTTCTTC. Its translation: CASSLEGKAYNEQFF.

As DNA, the CDR3 is TGCAGCGTTGCGGGTTACGGGGCTGAGCAGTTCTTC. It codes for CSVAGYGAEQFF. The chain uses TRBV29-1 and TRBJ2-1; perhaps D is TRBD1 or TRBD2 (5 bases each). Germline lookup yields CDR1 SQVTM and CDR2 ANQGSEA. This CDR3 is 12 amino acids long. V was trimmed by 4 bases and J by 9 bases, leaving 13 bases between them.

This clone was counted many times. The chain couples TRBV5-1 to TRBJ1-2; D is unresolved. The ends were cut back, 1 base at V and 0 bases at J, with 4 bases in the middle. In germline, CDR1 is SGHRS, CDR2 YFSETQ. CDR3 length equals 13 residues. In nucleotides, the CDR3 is TGCGCCAGCAGCTTGAACACTAACTATGGCTACACCTTC. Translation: CASSLNTNYGYTF. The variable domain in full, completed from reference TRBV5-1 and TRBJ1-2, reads KAGVTQTPRYLIKTRGQQVTLSCSPISGHRSVSWYQQTPGQGLQFLFEYFSETQRNKGNFPGRFSGRQFSNSRSEMNVSTLELGDSALYLCASSLNTNYGYTFGSGTRLTVV.

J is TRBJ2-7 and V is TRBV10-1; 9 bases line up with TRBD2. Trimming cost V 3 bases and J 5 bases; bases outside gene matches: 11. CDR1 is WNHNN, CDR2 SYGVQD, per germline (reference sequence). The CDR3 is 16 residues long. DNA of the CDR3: TGCGCCAGCAGTGATGCACTAGCGGGCCTCTACCACGAGCAGTACTTC. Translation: CASSDALAGLYHEQYF.

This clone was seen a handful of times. The CDR3 DNA follows: TGTGCCAGCTCACCGTACTCAGACGGGGGCGAGCAGTACTTC. Translated, it gives CASSPYSDGGEQYF. V is TRBV18 and J is TRBJ2-7; tentative D call: TRBD2 (6 bases). This CDR3 is 14 amino acids long. CDR1 is KGHSH and CDR2 is LQKENI in the germline V gene. V lost 3 bases and J 6 bases, leaving 15 bases between the germline ends. Together with reference TRBV18 and TRBJ2-7, the CDR3 gives the full variable domain: NAGVMQNPRHLVRRRGQEARLRCSPMKGHSHVYWYRQLPEEGLKFMVYLQKENIIDESGMPKERFSAEFPKEGPSILRIQQVVRGDSAAYFCASSPYSDGGEQYFGPGTRLTVT.

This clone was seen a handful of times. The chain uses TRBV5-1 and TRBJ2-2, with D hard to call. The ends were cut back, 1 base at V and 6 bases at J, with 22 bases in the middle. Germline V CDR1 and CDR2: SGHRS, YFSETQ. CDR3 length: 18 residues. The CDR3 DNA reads TGCGCCAGCAGCTTGAGGGCCTCGGACCGTACTTTGTCCGGGGAGCTGTTTTTT. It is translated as CASSLRASDRTLSGELFF. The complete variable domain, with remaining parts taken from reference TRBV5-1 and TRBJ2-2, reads KAGVTQTPRYLIKTRGQQVTLSCSPISGHRSVSWYQQTPGQGLQFLFEYFSETQRNKGNFPGRFSGRQFSNSRSEMNVSTLELGDSALYLCASSLRASDRTLSGELFFGEGSRLTVL.

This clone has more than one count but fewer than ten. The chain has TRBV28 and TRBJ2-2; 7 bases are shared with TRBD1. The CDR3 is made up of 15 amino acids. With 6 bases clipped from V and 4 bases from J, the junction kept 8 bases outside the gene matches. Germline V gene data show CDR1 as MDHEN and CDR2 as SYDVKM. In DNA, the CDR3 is TGTGCCAGCAGATACGACAGGGTCGGCACCGGGGAGCTGTTTTTT. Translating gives CASRYDRVGTGELFF.

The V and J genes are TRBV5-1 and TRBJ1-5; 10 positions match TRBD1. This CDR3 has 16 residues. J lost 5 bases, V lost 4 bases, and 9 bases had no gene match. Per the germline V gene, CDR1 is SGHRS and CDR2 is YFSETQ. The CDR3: CASSPWDRGGHQPQHF. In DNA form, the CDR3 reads TGCGCCAGCAGCCCCTGGGACAGGGGAGGGCATCAGCCCCAGCATTTT.

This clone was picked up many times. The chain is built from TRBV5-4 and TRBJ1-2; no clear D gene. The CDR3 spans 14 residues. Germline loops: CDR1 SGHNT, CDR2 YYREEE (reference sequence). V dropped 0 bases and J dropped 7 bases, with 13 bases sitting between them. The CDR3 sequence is CASSLAEVGGGYTF. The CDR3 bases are TGTGCCAGCAGCTTGGCGGAGGTGGGCGGTGGCTACACCTTC. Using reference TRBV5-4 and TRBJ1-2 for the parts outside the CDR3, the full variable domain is ETGVTQSPTHLIKTRGQQVTLRCSSQSGHNTVSWYQQALGQGPQFIFQYYREEENGRGNFPPRFSGLQFPNYSSELNVNALELDDSALYLCASSLAEVGGGYTFGSGTRLTVV.

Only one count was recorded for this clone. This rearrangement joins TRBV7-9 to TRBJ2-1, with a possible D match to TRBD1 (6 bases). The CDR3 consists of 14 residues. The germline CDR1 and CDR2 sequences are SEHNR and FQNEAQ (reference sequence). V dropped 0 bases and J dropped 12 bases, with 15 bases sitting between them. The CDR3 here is CASSLAGQSGVQFF. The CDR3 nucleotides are TGTGCCAGCAGCTTAGCGGGCCAATCAGGGGTGCAGTTCTTC.

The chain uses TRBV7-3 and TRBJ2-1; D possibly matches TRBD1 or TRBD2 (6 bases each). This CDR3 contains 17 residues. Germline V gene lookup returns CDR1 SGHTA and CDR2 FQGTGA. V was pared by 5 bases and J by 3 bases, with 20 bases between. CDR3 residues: CASSPNPGASGYNEQFF. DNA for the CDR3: TGTGCCAGCAGCCCTAATCCGGGGGCGAGCGGCTACAATGAGCAGTTCTTC.

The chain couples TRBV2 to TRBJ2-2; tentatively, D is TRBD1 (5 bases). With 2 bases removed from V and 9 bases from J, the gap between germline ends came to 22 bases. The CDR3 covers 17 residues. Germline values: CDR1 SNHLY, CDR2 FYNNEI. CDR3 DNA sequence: TGTGCCAGCAGTGAAAGGGGTGTGGGCTTGGGTCTCAGGGAGCTGTTTTTT. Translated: CASSERGVGLGLRELFF.

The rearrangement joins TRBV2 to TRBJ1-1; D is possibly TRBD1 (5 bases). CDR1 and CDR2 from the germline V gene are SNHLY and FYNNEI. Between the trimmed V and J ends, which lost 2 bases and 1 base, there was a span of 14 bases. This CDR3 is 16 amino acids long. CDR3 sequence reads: CASSELGVERNTEAFF. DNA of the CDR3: TGTGCCAGCAGTGAATTAGGGGTAGAGAGGAACACTGAAGCTTTCTTT. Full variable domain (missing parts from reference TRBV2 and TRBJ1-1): EPEVTQTPSHQVTQMGQEVILRCVPISNHLYFYWYRQILGQKVEFLVSFYNNEISEKSEIFDDQFSVERPDGSNFTLKIRSTKLEDSAMYFCASSELGVERNTEAFFGQGTRLTVV.

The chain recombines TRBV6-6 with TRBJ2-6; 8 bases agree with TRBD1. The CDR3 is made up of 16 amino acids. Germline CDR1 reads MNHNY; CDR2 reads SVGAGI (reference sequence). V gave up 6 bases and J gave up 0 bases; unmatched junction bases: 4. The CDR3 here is CASRATGGSGANVLTF. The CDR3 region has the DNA TGTGCCAGCAGAGCCACAGGGGGCTCTGGGGCCAACGTCCTGACTTTC.

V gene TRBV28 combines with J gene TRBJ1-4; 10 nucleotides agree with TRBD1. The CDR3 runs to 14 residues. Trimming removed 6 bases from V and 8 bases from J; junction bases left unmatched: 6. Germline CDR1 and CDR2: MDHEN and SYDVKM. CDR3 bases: TGTGCCAGCAGATCGGGACAGGGGCGCGAAAAACTGTTTTTT. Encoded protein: CASRSGQGREKLFF.

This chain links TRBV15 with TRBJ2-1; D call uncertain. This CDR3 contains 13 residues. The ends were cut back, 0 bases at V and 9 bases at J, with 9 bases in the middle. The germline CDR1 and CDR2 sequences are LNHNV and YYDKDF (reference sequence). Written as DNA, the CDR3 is TGTGCCACCAGCAGAGACGGCGTGGGTGAGCAGTTCTTC. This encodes CATSRDGVGEQFF.

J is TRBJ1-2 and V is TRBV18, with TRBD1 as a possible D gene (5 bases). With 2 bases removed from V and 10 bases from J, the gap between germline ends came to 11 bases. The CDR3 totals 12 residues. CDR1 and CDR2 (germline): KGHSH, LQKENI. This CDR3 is CASSPDPGTYTF. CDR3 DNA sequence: TGTGCCAGCTCACCAGATCCGGGGACCTACACCTTC.

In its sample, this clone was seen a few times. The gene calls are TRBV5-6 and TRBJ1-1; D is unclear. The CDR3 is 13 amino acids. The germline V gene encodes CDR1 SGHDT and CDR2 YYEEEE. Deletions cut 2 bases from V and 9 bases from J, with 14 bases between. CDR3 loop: CASSLVPGEQAFF. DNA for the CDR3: TGTGCCAGCAGCTTAGTACCAGGCGAACAAGCTTTCTTT.